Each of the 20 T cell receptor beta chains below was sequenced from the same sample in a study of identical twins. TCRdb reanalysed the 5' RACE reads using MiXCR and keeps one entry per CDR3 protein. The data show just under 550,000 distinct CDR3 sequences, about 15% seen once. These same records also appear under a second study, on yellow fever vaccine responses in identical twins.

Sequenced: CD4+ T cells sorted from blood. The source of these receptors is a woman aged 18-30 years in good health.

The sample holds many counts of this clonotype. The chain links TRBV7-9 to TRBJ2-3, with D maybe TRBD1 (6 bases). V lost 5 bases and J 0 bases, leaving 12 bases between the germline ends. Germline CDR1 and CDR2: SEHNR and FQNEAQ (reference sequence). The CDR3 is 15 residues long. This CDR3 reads CASSPRGGSTDTQYF. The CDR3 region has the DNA TGTGCCAGCAGCCCTAGAGGGGGAAGCACAGATACGCAGTATTTT.

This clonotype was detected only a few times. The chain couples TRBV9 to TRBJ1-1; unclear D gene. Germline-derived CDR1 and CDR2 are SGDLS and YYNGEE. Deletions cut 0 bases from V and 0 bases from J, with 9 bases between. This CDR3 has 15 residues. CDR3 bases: TGTGCCAGCAGCGTAGATCAGAGTTTGAACACTGAAGCTTTCTTT. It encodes CASSVDQSLNTEAFF.

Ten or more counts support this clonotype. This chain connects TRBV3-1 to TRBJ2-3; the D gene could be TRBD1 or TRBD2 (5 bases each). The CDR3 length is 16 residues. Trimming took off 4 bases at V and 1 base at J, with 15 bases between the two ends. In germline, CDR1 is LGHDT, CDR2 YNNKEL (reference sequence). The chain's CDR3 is CASSRWGSGGTDTQYF. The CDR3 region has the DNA TGTGCCAGCAGCCGATGGGGGTCTGGAGGCACAGATACGCAGTATTTT.

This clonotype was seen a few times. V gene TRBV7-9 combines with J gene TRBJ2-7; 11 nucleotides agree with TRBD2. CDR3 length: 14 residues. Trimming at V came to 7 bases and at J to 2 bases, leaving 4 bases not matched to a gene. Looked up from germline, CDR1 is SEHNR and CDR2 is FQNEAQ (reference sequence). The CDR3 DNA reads TGTGCCAGCACCCCGGGACTAGCGGCCTACGAGCAGTACTTC. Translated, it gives CASTPGLAAYEQYF.

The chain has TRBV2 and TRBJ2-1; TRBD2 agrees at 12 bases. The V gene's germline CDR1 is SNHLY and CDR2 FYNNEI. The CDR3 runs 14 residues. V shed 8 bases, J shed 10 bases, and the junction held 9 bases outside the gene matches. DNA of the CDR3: TGTGCCAGCGCAGCCGGCCTAGCGGGAGGGGAGCAGTTCTTC. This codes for CASAAGLAGGEQFF.

The CDR3, as DNA: TGTGCCATCAGTGAGTCGGCCACGGTAGGCGAACTGTTTTTT. Its protein product is CAISESATVGELFF. V gene TRBV10-3 combines with J gene TRBJ1-4; D remains ambiguous. The germline V gene has CDR1 ENHRY and CDR2 SYGVKD. Trimming took 0 bases from V and 12 from J, leaving 14 bases between them. This CDR3 is 14 amino acids long.

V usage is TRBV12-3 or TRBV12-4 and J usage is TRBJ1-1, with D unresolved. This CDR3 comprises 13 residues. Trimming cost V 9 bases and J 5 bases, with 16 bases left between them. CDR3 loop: CASKIGYGTEAFF. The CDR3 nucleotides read TGTGCCAGTAAAATCGGGTATGGTACTGAAGCTTTCTTT.

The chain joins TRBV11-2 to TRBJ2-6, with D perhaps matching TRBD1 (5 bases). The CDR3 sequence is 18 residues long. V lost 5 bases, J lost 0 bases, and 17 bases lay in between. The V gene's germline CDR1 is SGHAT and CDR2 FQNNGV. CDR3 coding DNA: TGTGCCAGCAGCCCATTTGAACAGGTTCACTCTGGGGCCAACGTCCTGACTTTC. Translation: CASSPFEQVHSGANVLTF.

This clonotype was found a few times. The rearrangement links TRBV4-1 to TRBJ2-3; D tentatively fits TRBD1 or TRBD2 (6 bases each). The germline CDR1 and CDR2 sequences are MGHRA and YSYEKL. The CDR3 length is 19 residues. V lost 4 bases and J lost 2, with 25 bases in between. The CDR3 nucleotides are TGCGCCAGCAGCCCACCTAGGGGGGTTATAGCGGCCTTCACAGATACGCAGTATTTT. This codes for CASSPPRGVIAAFTDTQYF.

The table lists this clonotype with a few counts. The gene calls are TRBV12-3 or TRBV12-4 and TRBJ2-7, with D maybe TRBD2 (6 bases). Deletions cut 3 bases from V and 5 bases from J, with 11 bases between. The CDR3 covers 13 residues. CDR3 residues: CASSLAAGNEQYF. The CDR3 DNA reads TGTGCCAGCAGTTTGGCCGCGGGAAACGAGCAGTACTTC.

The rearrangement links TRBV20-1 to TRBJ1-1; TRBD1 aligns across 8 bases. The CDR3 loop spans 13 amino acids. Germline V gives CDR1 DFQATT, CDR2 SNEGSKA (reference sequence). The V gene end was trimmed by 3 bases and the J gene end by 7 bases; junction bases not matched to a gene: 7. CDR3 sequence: CSARAPGQGEAFF. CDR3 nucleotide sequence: TGCAGTGCTAGGGCCCCCGGACAGGGTGAAGCTTTCTTT.

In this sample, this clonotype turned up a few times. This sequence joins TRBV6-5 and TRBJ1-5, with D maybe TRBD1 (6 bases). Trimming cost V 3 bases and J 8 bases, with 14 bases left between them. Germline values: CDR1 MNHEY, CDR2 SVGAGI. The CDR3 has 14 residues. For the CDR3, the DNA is TGTGCCAGCAGTTATGGGCAGGGGTATGAGCCCCAGCATTTT. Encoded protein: CASSYGQGYEPQHF.

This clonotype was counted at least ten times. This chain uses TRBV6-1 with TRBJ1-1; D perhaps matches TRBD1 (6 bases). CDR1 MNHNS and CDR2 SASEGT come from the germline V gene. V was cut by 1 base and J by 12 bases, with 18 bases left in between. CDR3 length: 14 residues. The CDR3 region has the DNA TGTGCCAGCAGTGAAGTCTCGGGGGCCCTTTCGACTTTCTTT. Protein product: CASSEVSGALSTFF.

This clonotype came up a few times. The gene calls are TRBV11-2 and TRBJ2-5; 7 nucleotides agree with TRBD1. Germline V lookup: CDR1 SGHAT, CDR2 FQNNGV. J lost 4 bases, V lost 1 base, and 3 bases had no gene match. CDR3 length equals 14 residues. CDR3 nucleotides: TGTGCCAGCAGCTTAGGCAGGGGGTTAGAGACCCAGTACTTC. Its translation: CASSLGRGLETQYF. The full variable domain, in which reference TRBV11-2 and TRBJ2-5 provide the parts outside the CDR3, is EAGVAQSPRYKIIEKRQSVAFWCNPISGHATLYWYQQILGQGPKLLIQFQNNGVVDDSQLPKDRFSAERLKGVDSTLKIQPAKLEDSAVYLCASSLGRGLETQYFGPGTRLLVL.

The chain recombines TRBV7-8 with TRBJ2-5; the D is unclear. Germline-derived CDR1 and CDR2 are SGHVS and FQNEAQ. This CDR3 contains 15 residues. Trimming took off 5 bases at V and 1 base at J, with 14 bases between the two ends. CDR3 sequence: CASSVGSVTQETQYF. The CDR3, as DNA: TGTGCCAGCAGCGTGGGCAGTGTCACCCAAGAGACCCAGTACTTC.

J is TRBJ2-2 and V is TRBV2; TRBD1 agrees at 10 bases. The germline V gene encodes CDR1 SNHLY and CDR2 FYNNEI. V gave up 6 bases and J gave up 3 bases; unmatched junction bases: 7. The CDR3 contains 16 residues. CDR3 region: CASRDRGFLDTGELFF. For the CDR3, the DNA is TGTGCCAGCAGGGACAGGGGGTTCTTGGACACCGGGGAGCTGTTTTTT.

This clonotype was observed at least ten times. CDR3 amino acids: CASGDSGMATGELFF. The DNA of the CDR3 is TGCGCCAGCGGAGATAGCGGGATGGCCACCGGGGAGCTGTTTTTT. The rearrangement joins TRBV5-1 to TRBJ2-2; 8 nucleotides line up with TRBD2. There are 15 residues in the CDR3. V shed 7 bases and J 4 bases; nucleotides not matched to a gene: 9. CDR1 is SGHRS, CDR2 YFSETQ, per germline.

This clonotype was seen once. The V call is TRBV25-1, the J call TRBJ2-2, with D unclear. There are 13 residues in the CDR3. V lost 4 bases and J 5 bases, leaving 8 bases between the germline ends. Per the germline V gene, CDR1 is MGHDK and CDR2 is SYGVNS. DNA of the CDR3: TGTGCCAGCAGTGTTATGGGTACCGGGGAGCTGTTTTTT. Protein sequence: CASSVMGTGELFF. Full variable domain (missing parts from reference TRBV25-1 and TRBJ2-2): EADIYQTPRYLVIGTGKKITLECSQTMGHDKMYWYQQDPGMELHLIHYSYGVNSTEKGDLSSESTVSRIRTEHFPLTLESARPSHTSQYLCASSVMGTGELFFGEGSRLTVL.

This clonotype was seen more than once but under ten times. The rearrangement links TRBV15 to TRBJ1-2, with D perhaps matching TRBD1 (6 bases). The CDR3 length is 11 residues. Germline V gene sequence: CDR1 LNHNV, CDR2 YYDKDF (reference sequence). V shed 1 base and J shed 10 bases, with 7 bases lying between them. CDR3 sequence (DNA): TGTGCCACCAGCAGAGGGACAGTCTACACCTTC. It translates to CATSRGTVYTF. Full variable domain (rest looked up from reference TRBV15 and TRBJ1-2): DAMVIQNPRYQVTQFGKPVTLSCSQTLNHNVMYWYQQKSSQAPKLLFHYYDKDFNNEADTPDNFQSRRPNTSFCFLDIRSPGLGDTAMYLCATSRGTVYTFGSGTRLTVV.

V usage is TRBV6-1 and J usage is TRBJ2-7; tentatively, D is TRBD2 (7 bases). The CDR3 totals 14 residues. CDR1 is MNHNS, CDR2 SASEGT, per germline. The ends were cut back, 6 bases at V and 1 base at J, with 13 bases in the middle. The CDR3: CASRSGTLSYEQYF. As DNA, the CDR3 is TGTGCCAGCAGGAGCGGGACATTATCCTACGAGCAGTACTTC.